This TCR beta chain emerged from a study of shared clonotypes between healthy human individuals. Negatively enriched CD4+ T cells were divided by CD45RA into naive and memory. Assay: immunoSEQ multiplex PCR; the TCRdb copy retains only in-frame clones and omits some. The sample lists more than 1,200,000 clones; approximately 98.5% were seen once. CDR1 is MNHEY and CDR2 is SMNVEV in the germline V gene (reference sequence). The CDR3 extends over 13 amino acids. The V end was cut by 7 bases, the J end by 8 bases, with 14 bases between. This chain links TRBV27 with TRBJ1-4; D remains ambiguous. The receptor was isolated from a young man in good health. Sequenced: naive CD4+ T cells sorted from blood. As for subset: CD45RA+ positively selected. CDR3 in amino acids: CASTQKAYEKLFF. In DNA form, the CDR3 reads TGTGCCAGCACCCAAAAGGCCTACGAAAAACTGTTTTTT. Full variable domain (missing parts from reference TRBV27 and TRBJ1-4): EAQVTQNPRYLITVTGKKLTVTCSQNMNHEYMSWYRQDPGLGLRQIYYSMNVEVTDKGDVPEGYKVSRKEKRNFPLILESPSPNQTSLYFCASTQKAYEKLFFGSGTQLSVL.